What follows is one T cell receptor beta chain and its context. Its target is not known. Next came a second PCR, run for about 7 to 12 cycles, which used a sample-barcoded 5' primer along with a J-beta primer mix. Using its own MiXCR run on the 5' RACE reads, TCRdb lists one record per CDR3 protein. The sample consists of about 1.4 million distinct CDR3 sequences, approximately 59% of them appearing once. This entry belongs to a study of blood T cells in healthy people across ages. Study-level background: For every two T cells, template switching captured about one barcoded beta molecule. Study outcomes and limitations: Unsorted PBMCs blocked a conclusive comparison of naive and antigen-experienced cells. Higher diversity and more naive CD4+ cells were features of long-lived donors, compared to aged donors. The authors considered diversity estimates from one million T cells to be underestimates.

Source material: blood. The TCR originated in a man younger than 35 in good health.

This chain's CDR3 is CASSSPTRRQGIYEQYF. The CDR3 DNA reads as TGTGCCAGCAGTTCCCCCACCCGGAGACAGGGGATCTACGAGCAGTACTTC. The rearrangement joins TRBV28 to TRBJ2-7, with TRBD1 identical over 8 bases. V shed 4 bases and J 3 bases; nucleotides not matched to a gene: 14. Looked up from germline, CDR1 is MDHEN and CDR2 is SYDVKM. The CDR3 contains 17 residues.